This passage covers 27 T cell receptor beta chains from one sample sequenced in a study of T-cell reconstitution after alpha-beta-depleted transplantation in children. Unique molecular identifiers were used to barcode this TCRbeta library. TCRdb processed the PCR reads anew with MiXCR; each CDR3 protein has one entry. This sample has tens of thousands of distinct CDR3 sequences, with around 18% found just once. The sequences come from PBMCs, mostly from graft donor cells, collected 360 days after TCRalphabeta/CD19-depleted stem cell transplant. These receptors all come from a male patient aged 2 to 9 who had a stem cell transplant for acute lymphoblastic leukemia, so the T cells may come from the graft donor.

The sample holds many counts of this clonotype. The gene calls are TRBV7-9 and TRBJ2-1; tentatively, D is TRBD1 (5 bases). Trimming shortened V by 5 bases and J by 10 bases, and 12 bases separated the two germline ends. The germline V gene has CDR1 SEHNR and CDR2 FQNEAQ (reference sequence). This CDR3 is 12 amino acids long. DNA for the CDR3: TGTGCCAGCAGCCCCCAGGGCTGGGAGCAGTTCTTC. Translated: CASSPQGWEQFF. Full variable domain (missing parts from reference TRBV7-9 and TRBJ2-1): DTGVSQNPRHKITKRGQNVTFRCDPISEHNRLYWYRQTLGQGPEFLTYFQNEAQLEKSRLLSDRFSAERPKGSFSTLEIQRTEQGDSAMYLCASSPQGWEQFFGPGTRLTVL.

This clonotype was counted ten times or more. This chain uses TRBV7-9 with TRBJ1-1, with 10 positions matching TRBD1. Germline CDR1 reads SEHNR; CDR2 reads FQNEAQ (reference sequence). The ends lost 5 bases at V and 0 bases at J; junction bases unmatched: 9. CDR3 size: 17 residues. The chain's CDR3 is CASSPRQGAGLNTEAFF. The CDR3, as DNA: TGTGCCAGCAGCCCACGACAGGGGGCTGGACTGAACACTGAAGCTTTCTTT.

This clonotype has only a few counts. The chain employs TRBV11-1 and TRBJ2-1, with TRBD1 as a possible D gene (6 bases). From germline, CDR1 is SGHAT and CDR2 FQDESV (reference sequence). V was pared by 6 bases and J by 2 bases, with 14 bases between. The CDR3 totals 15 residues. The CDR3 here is CASSSTGLTYNEQFF. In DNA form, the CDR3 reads TGTGCCAGCAGTTCTACAGGGTTGACCTACAATGAGCAGTTCTTC.

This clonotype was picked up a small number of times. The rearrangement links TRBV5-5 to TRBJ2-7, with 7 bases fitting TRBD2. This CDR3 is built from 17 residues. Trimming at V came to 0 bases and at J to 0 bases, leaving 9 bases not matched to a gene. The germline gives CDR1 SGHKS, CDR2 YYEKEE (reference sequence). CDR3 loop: CASSLGLLAQDSYEQYF. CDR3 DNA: TGTGCCAGCAGCTTGGGTCTACTAGCGCAAGACTCCTACGAGCAGTACTTC.

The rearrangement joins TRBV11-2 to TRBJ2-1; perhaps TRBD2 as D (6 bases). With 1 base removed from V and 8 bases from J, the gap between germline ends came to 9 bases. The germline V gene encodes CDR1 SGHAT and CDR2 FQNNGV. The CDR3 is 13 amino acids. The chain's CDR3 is CASSLATSHEQFF. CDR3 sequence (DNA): TGTGCCAGCAGCTTAGCAACTAGCCATGAGCAGTTCTTC.

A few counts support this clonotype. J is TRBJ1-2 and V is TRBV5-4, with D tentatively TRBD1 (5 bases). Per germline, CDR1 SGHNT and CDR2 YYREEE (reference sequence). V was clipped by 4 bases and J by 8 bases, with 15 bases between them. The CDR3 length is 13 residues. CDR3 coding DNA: TGTGCCAGCAGCCCCGTGACTCGGGGGGGCTACACCTTC. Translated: CASSPVTRGGYTF.

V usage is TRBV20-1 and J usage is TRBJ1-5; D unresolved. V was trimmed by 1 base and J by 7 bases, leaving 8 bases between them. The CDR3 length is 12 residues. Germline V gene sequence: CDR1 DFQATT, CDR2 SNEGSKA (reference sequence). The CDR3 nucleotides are TGCAGTGCTAGAGCCCCCGGGCAGCCCCAGCATTTT. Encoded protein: CSARAPGQPQHF.

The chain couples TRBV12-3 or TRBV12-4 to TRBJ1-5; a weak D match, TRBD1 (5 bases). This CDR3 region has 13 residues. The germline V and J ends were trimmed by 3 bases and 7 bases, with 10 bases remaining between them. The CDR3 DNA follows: TGTGCCAGCAGTTTGGGGGGGAGCCAGCCCCAGCATTTT. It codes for CASSLGGSQPQHF.

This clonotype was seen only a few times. The CDR3 nucleotides read TGTGCCAGCAGCTTCCAGGGACCGAACTATGGCTACACCTTC. It codes for CASSFQGPNYGYTF. The gene calls are TRBV7-2 and TRBJ1-2; a weak D match, TRBD1 (5 bases). The CDR3 consists of 14 residues. The germline gives CDR1 SGHTA, CDR2 FQGNSA. The germline V and J ends were trimmed by 3 bases and 2 bases, with 10 bases remaining between them.

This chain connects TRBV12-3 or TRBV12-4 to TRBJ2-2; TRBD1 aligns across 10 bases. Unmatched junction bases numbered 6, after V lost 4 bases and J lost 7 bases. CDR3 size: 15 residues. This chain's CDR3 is CASSWGQGSFGELFF. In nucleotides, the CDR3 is TGTGCCAGCAGTTGGGGACAGGGGAGCTTCGGGGAGCTGTTTTTT.

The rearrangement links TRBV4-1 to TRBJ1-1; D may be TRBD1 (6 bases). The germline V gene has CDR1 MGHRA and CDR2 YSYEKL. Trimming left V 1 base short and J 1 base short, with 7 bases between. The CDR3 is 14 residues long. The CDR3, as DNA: TGCGCCAGCAGCCAAGGGGGGCGGAACACTGAAGCTTTCTTT. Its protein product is CASSQGGRNTEAFF.

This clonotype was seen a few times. CDR3 bases: TGTGCCAGCAGCTTAGGGCTAGCGGGAGAGACCCAGTACTTC. This translates into CASSLGLAGETQYF. The rearrangement joins TRBV7-9 to TRBJ2-5, with 8 bases identical to TRBD2. Germline V lookup: CDR1 SEHNR, CDR2 FQNEAQ (reference sequence). This CDR3 is 14 amino acids long. V was pared by 1 base and J by 4 bases, with 2 bases of the junction left unmatched.

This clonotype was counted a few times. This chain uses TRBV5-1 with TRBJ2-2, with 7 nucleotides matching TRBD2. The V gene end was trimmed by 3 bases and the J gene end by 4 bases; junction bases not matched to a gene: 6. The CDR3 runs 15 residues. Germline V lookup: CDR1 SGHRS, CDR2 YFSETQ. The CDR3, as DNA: TGCGCCAGCAGCTGGGGGGGACTCCGCACCGGGGAGCTGTTTTTT. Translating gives CASSWGGLRTGELFF.

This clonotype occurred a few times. The CDR3 is CASSPLGLAGGFNEQFF. DNA of the CDR3: TGTGCCAGCAGCCCCCTGGGACTAGCGGGAGGGTTCAATGAGCAGTTCTTC. The chain employs TRBV11-2 and TRBJ2-1; 16 nucleotides agree with TRBD2. The junction had 7 bases not matched to a gene; V was cut back by 5 bases and J by 6 bases. Looked up from germline, CDR1 is SGHAT and CDR2 is FQNNGV. The CDR3 covers 17 residues.

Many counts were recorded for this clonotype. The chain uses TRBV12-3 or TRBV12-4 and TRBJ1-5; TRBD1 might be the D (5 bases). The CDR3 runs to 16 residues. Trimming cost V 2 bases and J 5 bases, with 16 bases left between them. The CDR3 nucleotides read TGTGCCAGCAGTTTATCCCCCAGCGGGGCTTATCAGCCCCAGCATTTT. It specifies CASSLSPSGAYQPQHF.

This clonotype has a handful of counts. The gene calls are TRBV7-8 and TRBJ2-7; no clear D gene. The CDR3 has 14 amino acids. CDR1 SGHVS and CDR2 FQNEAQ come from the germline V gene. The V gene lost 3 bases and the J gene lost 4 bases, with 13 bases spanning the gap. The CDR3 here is CASSFTSRAYEQYF. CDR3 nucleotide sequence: TGTGCCAGCAGCTTTACGAGTAGGGCATACGAGCAGTACTTC.

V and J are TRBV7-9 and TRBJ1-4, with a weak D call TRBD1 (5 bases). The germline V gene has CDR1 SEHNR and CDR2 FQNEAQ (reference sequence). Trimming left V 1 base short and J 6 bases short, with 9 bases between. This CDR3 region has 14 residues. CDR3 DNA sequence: TGTGCCAGCAGCTTAGGAGGGGTTGATGAAAAACTGTTTTTT. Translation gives CASSLGGVDEKLFF.

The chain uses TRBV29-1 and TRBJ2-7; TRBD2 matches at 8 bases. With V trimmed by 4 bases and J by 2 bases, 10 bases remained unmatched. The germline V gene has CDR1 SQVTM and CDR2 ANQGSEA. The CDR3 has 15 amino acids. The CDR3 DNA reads TGCAGCGTTGGCCGGGGGGGCTCCCAAACCTACGAGCAGTACTTC. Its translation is CSVGRGGSQTYEQYF.

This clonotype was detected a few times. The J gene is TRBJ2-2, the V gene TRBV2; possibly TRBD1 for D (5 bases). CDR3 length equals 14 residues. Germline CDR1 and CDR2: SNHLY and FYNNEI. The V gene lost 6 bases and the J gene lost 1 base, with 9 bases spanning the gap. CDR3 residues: CASRADRNTGELFF. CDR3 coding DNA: TGTGCCAGCAGAGCCGACAGGAACACCGGGGAGCTGTTTTTT.

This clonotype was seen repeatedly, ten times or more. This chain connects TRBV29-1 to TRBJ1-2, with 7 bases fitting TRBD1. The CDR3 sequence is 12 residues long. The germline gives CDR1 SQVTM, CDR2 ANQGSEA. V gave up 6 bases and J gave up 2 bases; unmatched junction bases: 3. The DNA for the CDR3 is TGCAGCGTGACAGGGCCCAACTATGGCTACACCTTC. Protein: CSVTGPNYGYTF. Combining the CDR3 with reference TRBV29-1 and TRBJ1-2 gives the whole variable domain SAVISQKPSRDICQRGTSLTIQCQVDSQVTMMFWYRQQPGQSLTLIATANQGSEATYESGFVIDKFPISRPNLTFSTLTVSNMSPEDSSIYLCSVTGPNYGYTFGSGTRLTVV.

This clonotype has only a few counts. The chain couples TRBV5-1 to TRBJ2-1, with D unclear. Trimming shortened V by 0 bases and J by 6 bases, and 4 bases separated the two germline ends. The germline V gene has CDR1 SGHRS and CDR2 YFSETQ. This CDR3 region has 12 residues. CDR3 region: CASSLAPNEQFF. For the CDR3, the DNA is TGCGCCAGCAGCTTGGCCCCCAATGAGCAGTTCTTC.

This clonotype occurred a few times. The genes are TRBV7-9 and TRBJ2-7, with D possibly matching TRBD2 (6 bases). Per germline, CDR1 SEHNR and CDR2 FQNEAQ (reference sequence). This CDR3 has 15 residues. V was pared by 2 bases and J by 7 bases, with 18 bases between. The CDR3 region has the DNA TGTGCCAGCAGCTTACTTCGCTGGGGGGTTAGTGAGCAGTACTTC. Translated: CASSLLRWGVSEQYF.

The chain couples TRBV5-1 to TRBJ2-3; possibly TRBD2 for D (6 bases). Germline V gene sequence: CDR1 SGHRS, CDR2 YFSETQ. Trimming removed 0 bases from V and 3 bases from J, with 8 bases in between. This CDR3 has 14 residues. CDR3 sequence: CASSLGLGTDTQYF. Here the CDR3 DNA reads TGCGCCAGCAGCTTGGGACTAGGGACAGATACGCAGTATTTT.

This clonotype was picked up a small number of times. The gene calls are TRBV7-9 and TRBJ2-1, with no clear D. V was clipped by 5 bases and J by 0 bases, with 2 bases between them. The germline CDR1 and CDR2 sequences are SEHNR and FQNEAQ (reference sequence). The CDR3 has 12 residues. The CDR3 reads CASSVSYNEQFF. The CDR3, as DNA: TGTGCCAGCAGCGTCTCCTACAATGAGCAGTTCTTC.

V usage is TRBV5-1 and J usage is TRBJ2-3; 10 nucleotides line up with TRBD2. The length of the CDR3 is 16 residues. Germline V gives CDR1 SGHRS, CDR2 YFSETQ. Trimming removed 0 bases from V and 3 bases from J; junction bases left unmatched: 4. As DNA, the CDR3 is TGCGCCAGCAGCTTGGTCCTAGCGGGAGTAACAGATACGCAGTATTTT. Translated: CASSLVLAGVTDTQYF.

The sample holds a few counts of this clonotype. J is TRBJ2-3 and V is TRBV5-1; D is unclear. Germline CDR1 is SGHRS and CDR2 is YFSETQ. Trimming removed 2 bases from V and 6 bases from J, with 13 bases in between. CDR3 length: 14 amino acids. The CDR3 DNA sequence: TGCGCCAGCAGCTTTTATATAGCCACGGATACGCAGTATTTT. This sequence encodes CASSFYIATDTQYF.

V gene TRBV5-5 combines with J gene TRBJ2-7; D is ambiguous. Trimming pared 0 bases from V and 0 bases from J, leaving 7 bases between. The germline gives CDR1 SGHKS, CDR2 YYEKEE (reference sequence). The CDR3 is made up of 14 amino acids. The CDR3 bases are TGTGCCAGCAGCTTGGGCCCTCCCTCCTACGAGCAGTACTTC. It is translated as CASSLGPPSYEQYF. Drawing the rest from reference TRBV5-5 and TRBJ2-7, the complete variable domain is DAGVTQSPTHLIKTRGQQVTLRCSPISGHKSVSWYQQVLGQGPQFIFQYYEKEERGRGNFPDRFSARQFPNYSSELNVNALLLGDSALYLCASSLGPPSYEQYFGPGTRLTVT.